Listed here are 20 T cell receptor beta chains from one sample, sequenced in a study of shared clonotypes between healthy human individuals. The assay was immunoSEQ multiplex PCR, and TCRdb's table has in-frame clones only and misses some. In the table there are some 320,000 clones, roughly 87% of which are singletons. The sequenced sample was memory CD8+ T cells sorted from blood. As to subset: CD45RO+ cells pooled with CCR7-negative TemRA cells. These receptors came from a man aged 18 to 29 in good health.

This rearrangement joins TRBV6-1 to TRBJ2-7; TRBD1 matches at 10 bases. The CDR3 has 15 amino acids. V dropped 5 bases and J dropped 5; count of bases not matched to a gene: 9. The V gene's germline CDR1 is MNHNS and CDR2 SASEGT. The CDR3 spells CASSQRTGGRDEQYF. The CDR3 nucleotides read TGTGCCAGCAGTCAGCGGACAGGGGGGCGGGACGAGCAGTACTTC.

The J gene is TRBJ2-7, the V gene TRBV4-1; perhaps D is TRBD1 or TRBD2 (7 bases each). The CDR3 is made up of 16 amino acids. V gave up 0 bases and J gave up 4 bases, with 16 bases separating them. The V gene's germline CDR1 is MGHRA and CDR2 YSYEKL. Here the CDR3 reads CASSQDRSGTVYEQYF. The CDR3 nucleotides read TGCGCCAGCAGCCAAGATCGGAGCGGGACAGTTTACGAGCAGTACTTC.

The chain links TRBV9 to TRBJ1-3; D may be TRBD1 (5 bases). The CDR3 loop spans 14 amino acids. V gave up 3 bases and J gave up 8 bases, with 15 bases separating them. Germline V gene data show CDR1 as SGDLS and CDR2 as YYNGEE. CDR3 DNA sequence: TGTGCCAGCAGCGCACAGGTAGGCCCGGACACCATATATTTT. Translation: CASSAQVGPDTIYF.

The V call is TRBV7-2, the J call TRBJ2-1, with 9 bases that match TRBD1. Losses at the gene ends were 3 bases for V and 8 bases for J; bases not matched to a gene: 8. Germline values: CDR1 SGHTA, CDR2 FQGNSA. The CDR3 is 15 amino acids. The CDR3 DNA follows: TGTGCCAGCAGCTTCCTGACAGGGGGTTTTTATGAGCAGTTCTTC. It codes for CASSFLTGGFYEQFF.

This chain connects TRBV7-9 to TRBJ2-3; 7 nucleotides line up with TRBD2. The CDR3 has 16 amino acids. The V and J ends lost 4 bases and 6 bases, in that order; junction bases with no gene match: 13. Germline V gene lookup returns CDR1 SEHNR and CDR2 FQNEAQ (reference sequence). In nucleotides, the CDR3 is TGTGCCAGCAGCTGGGCGGGAGAAGTCGTCCGGGATACGCAGTATTTT. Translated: CASSWAGEVVRDTQYF.

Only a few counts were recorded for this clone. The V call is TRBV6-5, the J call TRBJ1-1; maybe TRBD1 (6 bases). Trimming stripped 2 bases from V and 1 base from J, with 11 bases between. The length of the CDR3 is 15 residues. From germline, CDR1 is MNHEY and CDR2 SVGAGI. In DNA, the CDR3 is TGTGCCAGCAGTTACGGCGGGGGCGCGAACACTGAAGCTTTCTTT. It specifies CASSYGGGANTEAFF.

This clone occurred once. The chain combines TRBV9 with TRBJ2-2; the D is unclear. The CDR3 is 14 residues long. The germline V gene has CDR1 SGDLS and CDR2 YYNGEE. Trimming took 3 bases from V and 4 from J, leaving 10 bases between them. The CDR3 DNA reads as TGTGCCAGCAGCGCCCCGAGTGGCACCGGGGAGCTGTTTTTT. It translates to CASSAPSGTGELFF.

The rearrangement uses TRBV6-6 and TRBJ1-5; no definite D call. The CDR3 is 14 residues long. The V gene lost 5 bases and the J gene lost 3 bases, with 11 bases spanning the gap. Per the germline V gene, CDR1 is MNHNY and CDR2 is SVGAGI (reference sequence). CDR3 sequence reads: CASSRPYYNQPQHF. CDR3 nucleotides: TGTGCCAGCAGTAGGCCGTACTACAATCAGCCCCAGCATTTT.

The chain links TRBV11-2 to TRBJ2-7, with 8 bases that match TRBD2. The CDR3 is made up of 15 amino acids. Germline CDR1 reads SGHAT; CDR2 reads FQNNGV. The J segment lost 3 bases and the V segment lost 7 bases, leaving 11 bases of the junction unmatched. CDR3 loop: CASTKAAREDYEQYF. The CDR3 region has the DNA TGTGCCAGCACCAAAGCGGCGCGGGAGGACTACGAGCAGTACTTC. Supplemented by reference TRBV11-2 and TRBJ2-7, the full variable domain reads EAGVAQSPRYKIIEKRQSVAFWCNPISGHATLYWYQQILGQGPKLLIQFQNNGVVDDSQLPKDRFSAERLKGVDSTLKIQPAKLEDSAVYLCASTKAAREDYEQYFGPGTRLTVT.

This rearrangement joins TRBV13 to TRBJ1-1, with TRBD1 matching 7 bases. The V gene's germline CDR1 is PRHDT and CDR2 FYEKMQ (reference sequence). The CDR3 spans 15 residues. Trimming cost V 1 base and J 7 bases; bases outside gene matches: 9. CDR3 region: CASSLAEQGTLEAFF. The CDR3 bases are TGTGCCAGCAGCTTAGCCGAACAGGGGACGCTTGAAGCTTTCTTT. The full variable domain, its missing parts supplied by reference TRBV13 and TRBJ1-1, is AAGVIQSPRHLIKEKRETATLKCYPIPRHDTVYWYQQGPGQDPQFLISFYEKMQSDKGSIPDRFSAQQFSDYHSELNMSSLELGDSALYFCASSLAEQGTLEAFFGQGTRLTVV.

CDR3 bases: TGTGCCAGCAGCCAAGAGGCAGGGGAGTGGGAGCTGTTTTTT. Translating gives CASSQEAGEWELFF. The genes are TRBV14 and TRBJ2-2, with D possibly matching TRBD1 (6 bases). The CDR3 has 14 amino acids. V dropped 0 bases and J dropped 9 bases, with 11 bases sitting between them. The V gene's germline CDR1 is SGHDN and CDR2 FVKESK.

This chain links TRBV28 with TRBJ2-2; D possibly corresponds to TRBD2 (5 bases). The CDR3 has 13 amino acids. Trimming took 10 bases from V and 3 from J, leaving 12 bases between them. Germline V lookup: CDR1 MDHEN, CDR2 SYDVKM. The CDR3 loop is CATLGLDTGELFF. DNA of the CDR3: TGTGCCACCCTAGGACTGGACACCGGGGAGCTGTTTTTT.

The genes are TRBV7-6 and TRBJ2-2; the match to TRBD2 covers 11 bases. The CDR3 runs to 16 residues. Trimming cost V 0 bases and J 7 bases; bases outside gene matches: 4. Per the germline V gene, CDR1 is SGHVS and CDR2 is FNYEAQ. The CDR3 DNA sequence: TGTGCCAGCAGCTTAGCCCCGGGACTAGCGGACGGGGAGCTGTTTTTT. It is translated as CASSLAPGLADGELFF.

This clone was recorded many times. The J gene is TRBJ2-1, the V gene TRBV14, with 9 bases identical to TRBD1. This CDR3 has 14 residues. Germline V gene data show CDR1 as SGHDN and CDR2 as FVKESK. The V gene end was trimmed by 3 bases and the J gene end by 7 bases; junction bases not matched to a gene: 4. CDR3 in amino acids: CASSHLQGANEQFF. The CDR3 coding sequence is TGTGCCAGCAGCCACCTACAGGGGGCGAATGAGCAGTTCTTC.

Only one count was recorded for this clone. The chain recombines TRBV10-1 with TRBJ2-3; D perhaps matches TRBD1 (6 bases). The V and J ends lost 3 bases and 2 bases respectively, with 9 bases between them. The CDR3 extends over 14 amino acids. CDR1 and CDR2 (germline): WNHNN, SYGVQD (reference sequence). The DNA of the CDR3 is TGCGCCAGCAGTGATTGGGGGCCCACAGATACGCAGTATTTT. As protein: CASSDWGPTDTQYF.

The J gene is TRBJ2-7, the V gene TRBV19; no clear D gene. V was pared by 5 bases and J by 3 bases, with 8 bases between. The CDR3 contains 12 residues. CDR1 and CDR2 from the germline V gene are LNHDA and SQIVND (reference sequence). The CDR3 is CASSDHGYEQYF. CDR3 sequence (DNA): TGTGCCAGTAGTGATCACGGCTACGAGCAGTACTTC. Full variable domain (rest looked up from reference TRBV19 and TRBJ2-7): DGGITQSPKYLFRKEGQNVTLSCEQNLNHDAMYWYRQDPGQGLRLIYYSQIVNDFQKGDIAEGYSVSREKKESFPLTVTSAQKNPTAFYLCASSDHGYEQYFGPGTRLTVT.

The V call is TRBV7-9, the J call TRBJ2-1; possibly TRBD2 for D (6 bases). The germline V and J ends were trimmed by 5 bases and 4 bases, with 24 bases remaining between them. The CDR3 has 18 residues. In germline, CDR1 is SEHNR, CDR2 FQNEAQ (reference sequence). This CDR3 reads CASSLPSWQGGTYNEQFF. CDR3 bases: TGTGCCAGCAGCCTACCGTCATGGCAGGGCGGGACGTACAATGAGCAGTTCTTC.

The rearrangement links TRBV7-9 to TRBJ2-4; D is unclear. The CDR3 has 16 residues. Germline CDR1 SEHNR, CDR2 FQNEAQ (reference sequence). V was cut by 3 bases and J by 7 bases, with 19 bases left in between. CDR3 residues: CASSFGSLGKRNIQYF. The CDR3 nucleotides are TGTGCCAGCAGCTTCGGCAGTCTCGGCAAACGGAACATTCAGTACTTC.

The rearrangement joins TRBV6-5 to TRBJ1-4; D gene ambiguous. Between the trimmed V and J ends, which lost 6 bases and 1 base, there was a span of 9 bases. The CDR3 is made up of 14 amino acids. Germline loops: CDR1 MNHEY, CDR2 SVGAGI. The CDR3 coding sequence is TGTGCCAGCAGAAGTTTCCAAACTAATGAAAAACTGTTTTTT. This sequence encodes CASRSFQTNEKLFF.

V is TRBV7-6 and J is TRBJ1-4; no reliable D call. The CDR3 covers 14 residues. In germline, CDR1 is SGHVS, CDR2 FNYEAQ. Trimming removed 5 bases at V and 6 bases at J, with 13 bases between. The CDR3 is CASSPNPWDEKLFF. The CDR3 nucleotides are TGTGCCAGCAGCCCTAACCCCTGGGATGAAAAACTGTTTTTT. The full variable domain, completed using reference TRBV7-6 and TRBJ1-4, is GAGVSQSPRYKVTKRGQDVALRCDPISGHVSLYWYRQALGQGPEFLTYFNYEAQQDKSGLPNDRFSAERPEGSISTLTIQRTEQRDSAMYRCASSPNPWDEKLFFGSGTQLSVL.